These 15 T cell receptor beta chains share one sample of origin, sequenced in a study of PD-L1 blockade in urothelial cancer. TCRdb keeps only in-frame clones here, not all; method: immunoSEQ multiplex PCR. The repertoire has approximately 71,000 clones, roughly 89% of them found once; the top ten carry over 8.5%. Time point indicated: pretreatment peripheral blood. The material sequenced was PBMCs, taken around atezolizumab (anti-PD-L1) treatment. These receptor sequences come from a woman in her sixties or seventies with urothelial cancer.

This CDR3 reads CASSHVGLAGASYNEQFF. DNA for the CDR3: TGTGCCAGCAGCCACGTCGGGCTAGCGGGAGCCTCCTACAATGAGCAGTTCTTC. The chain uses TRBV13 and TRBJ2-1, with 10 bases matching TRBD2. The germline V gene encodes CDR1 PRHDT and CDR2 FYEKMQ (reference sequence). The CDR3 has 18 amino acids. V dropped 5 bases and J dropped 0; count of bases not matched to a gene: 10.

This clone has more than one count but fewer than ten. V and J are TRBV7-8 and TRBJ2-1, with 10 bases that match TRBD2. This CDR3 contains 17 residues. V shed 3 bases, J shed 1 base, and the junction held 6 bases outside the gene matches. Germline CDR1 SGHVS, CDR2 FQNEAQ. CDR3 sequence reads: CASSLSISGRSYNEQFF. The DNA of the CDR3 is TGTGCCAGCAGCTTGTCAATTAGCGGGAGGTCCTACAATGAGCAGTTCTTC.

V is TRBV7-9 and J is TRBJ2-1, with 11 positions matching TRBD2. Germline CDR1 is SEHNR and CDR2 is FQNEAQ (reference sequence). V lost 4 bases and J lost 9; bases outside the gene matches: 11. This CDR3 region has 16 residues. Here the CDR3 reads CASSSWASGRRAEQFF. CDR3 bases: TGTGCCAGCAGCTCCTGGGCTAGCGGGAGGAGGGCTGAGCAGTTCTTC.

This sequence joins TRBV28 and TRBJ2-1; 8 positions agree with TRBD2. CDR1 and CDR2 (germline): MDHEN, SYDVKM. With 3 bases clipped from V and 7 bases from J, the junction kept 11 bases outside the gene matches. The length of the CDR3 is 16 residues. As DNA, the CDR3 is TGTGCCAGCAGTTTGGCTGGGCGGGAGGACCGGAATGAGCAGTTCTTC. Translation gives CASSLAGREDRNEQFF.

This clone has only one observation. V and J are TRBV5-1 and TRBJ2-7; TRBD1 agrees at 7 bases. V trimming: 0 bases; J trimming: 3 bases; junction bases outside the gene matches: 6. Germline CDR1 is SGHRS and CDR2 is YFSETQ. The CDR3 contains 15 residues. CDR3 nucleotide sequence: TGCGCCAGCAGCTTGGGACAGGGATCAATCTACGAGCAGTACTTC. Its translation is CASSLGQGSIYEQYF. Full variable domain (rest looked up from reference TRBV5-1 and TRBJ2-7): KAGVTQTPRYLIKTRGQQVTLSCSPISGHRSVSWYQQTPGQGLQFLFEYFSETQRNKGNFPGRFSGRQFSNSRSEMNVSTLELGDSALYLCASSLGQGSIYEQYFGPGTRLTVT.

The V gene is TRBV11-2, the J gene TRBJ1-5; D call uncertain. CDR1 is SGHAT and CDR2 is FQNNGV in the germline V gene. This CDR3 spans 14 amino acids. V lost 1 base and J 1 base, leaving 5 bases between the germline ends. CDR3 in DNA: TGTGCCAGCAGCTTAGGGCGGAGCAATCAGCCCCAGCATTTT. Translation gives CASSLGRSNQPQHF. Full variable domain (rest looked up from reference TRBV11-2 and TRBJ1-5): EAGVAQSPRYKIIEKRQSVAFWCNPISGHATLYWYQQILGQGPKLLIQFQNNGVVDDSQLPKDRFSAERLKGVDSTLKIQPAKLEDSAVYLCASSLGRSNQPQHFGDGTRLSIL.

The J gene is TRBJ2-5, the V gene TRBV5-1, with 12 bases identical to TRBD1. Germline V lookup: CDR1 SGHRS, CDR2 YFSETQ. The CDR3 contains 16 residues. The J segment lost 4 bases and the V segment lost 4 bases, leaving 8 bases of the junction unmatched. The CDR3 DNA follows: TGCGCCAGCAGCAACCATCGGGACAGGGGGCGAGAGACCCAGTACTTC. Translating gives CASSNHRDRGRETQYF.

This clone has just one count. This chain joins TRBV5-4 and TRBJ2-1; the D gene is possibly TRBD2 (5 bases). CDR3 length: 15 residues. The V gene lost 4 bases and the J gene lost 4 bases, with 15 bases spanning the gap. Germline CDR1 is SGHNT and CDR2 is YYREEE (reference sequence). The chain's CDR3 is CASSDERPGYNEQFF. For the CDR3, the DNA is TGTGCCAGCAGCGACGAGAGGCCGGGATACAATGAGCAGTTCTTC.

The genes are TRBV27 and TRBJ2-3, with no clear D. CDR3 length: 13 amino acids. Trimming pared 2 bases from V and 5 bases from J, leaving 8 bases between. From germline, CDR1 is MNHEY and CDR2 SMNVEV (reference sequence). CDR3 in DNA: TGTGCCAGCAGTTTAGCACTCGTAGATACGCAGTATTTT. Translating it yields CASSLALVDTQYF.

The chain recombines TRBV5-6 with TRBJ1-1; 9 nucleotides align to TRBD1. Looked up from germline, CDR1 is SGHDT and CDR2 is YYEEEE. The CDR3 loop spans 16 amino acids. Trimming took 4 bases from V and 0 from J; bases not matched to a gene: 7. CDR3 bases: TGTGCCAGCAGCACCGGGACAGGGAGAGTGAACACTGAAGCTTTCTTT. Its translation: CASSTGTGRVNTEAFF.

The chain uses TRBV30 and TRBJ2-1, with D possibly matching TRBD1 (5 bases). CDR3 length: 17 amino acids. Germline V CDR1 and CDR2: GTSNPN, SVGIG (reference sequence). V lost 0 bases and J lost 0, with 15 bases in between. CDR3 coding DNA: TGTGCCTGGAGTGTACCCCAGGGCGACCTCTCCTACAATGAGCAGTTCTTC. Amino acids: CAWSVPQGDLSYNEQFF.

V is TRBV4-1 and J is TRBJ1-1; weak D call: TRBD1 (6 bases). V dropped 1 base and J dropped 8 bases, with 17 bases sitting between them. CDR1 MGHRA and CDR2 YSYEKL come from the germline V gene. CDR3 length: 15 residues. The CDR3 is CASSQGEGQLTEAFF. The CDR3 DNA reads TGCGCCAGCAGCCAAGGAGAAGGACAGCTTACCGAAGCTTTCTTT.

The chain carries TRBV4-1 and TRBJ1-5; 9 bases line up with TRBD1. The CDR3 has 15 residues. CDR1 is MGHRA, CDR2 YSYEKL, per germline. The ends lost 7 bases at V and 6 bases at J; junction bases unmatched: 10. The CDR3 region is CASTPEQGAFQPQHF. CDR3 DNA sequence: TGCGCCAGCACCCCGGAACAGGGGGCCTTTCAGCCCCAGCATTTT.

This chain connects TRBV6-5 to TRBJ2-7, with TRBD1 matching over 7 bases. Losses at the gene ends were 0 bases for V and 3 bases for J; bases not matched to a gene: 5. The CDR3 is made up of 15 amino acids. Germline assignment: CDR1 MNHEY and CDR2 SVGAGI. The DNA for the CDR3 is TGTGCCAGCAGTTACTCGGGGACAGCACTCTACGAGCAGTACTTC. Translated: CASSYSGTALYEQYF.

The chain couples TRBV5-4 to TRBJ2-2; D perhaps matches TRBD2 (5 bases). The germline CDR1 and CDR2 sequences are SGHNT and YYREEE (reference sequence). The CDR3 runs to 16 residues. V dropped 0 bases and J dropped 8 bases, with 17 bases sitting between them. CDR3 protein: CASSLGRWEFQGELFF. In DNA, the CDR3 is TGTGCCAGCAGCTTGGGGCGGTGGGAGTTTCAGGGGGAGCTGTTTTTT.